This entry describes one T cell receptor beta chain. Its target antigen remains unknown. Base qualities are not at hand, and no much larger clone is one base apart. CDR1 MNHEY and CDR2 SVGAGI were looked up in the germline V gene. The CDR3 holds 13 amino acids from the cysteine to the phenylalanine. Only the CDR3 DNA is retained, 39 bases long and in frame from the first base. Trimming costs V 8 bases and J 3 bases, and their ends lie 14 bases apart. These data originate in a study of blood T cell repertoires in COVID-19 (dated by TCRdb to the early 2020s). As for the study more broadly: Samples covering the acute and convalescent phases of COVID-19 were provided by collaborators in the United States, Italy and Spain. The dataset comprised deeply sampled blood TCRbeta repertoires from subjects exposed to, actively infected with, or recovered from COVID-19. The repertoires were released in a freely available public database meant as a resource for research on the immune response to SARS-CoV-2. Nearly every sample came with metadata listing a de-identified subject ID, COVID-19 status, age in years and sex. Where available, HLA class I and class II types were obtained from metadata supplied by the sample provider rather than from assay-based typing. The prospective study material was composed of cDNA or gDNA derived from T cells, B-cell-depleted T cells, or PBMCs. The samples were drawn from two sources: the first 160 participants of the ongoing ImmuneRACE study, and some 1,300 subjects contributed by 6 global collaborators.

In Seattle, one collaborating source enrolled patients while the infection was active and tracked those patients longitudinally over the course of disease. Each collaborating institution followed its own protocols to collect whole blood in K2EDTA tubes. For TCRbeta analysis, collaborators shipped samples as frozen whole blood, isolated PBMCs, or DNA extracted from either of those sample types. On the study overall, not on this receptor specifically: The amount of clinical and demographic metadata varied by source and participant and was provided uncurated.

TCRbeta CDR3 regions were amplified from genomic DNA using the immunoSEQ Assay, a bias-controlled multiplex PCR. Under the source paper's analysis protocol: Within the assay, amplification of reference gene primers was used to estimate how many nucleated cells each sample contained. Sequence reads were collapsed and filtered to measure the absolute abundance of every unique TCRbeta CDR3 rearrangement. For each sample, productive Simpson clonality was calculated as the square root of Simpson's diversity index across productive rearrangements. TCRdb carries this immuneACCESS record with in-frame sequences only. Its versions omit some clonotypes, under half of them owing to an unresolved V gene in the studies checked, with the rest unexplained. V, J and clone size are taken as reported in that table, and D and trimming were inferred from the DNA itself. This sample has 250,000 or so clones in its table, and about 93% of those were observed once. The top ten hold approximately 0.8% of the sample.

Rearrangement joined TRBV6-5 to TRBJ2-7, and the D gene may be TRBD1, 5 bases matching. The material sequenced was peripheral blood. This TCR was sampled from a man aged 30 to 39 with COVID-19, enrolled during active disease. The nucleotide sequence is TGTGCCAGCGTCCGGACAAACCTCTACGAGCAGTACTTC. Translation gives CASVRTNLYEQYF.